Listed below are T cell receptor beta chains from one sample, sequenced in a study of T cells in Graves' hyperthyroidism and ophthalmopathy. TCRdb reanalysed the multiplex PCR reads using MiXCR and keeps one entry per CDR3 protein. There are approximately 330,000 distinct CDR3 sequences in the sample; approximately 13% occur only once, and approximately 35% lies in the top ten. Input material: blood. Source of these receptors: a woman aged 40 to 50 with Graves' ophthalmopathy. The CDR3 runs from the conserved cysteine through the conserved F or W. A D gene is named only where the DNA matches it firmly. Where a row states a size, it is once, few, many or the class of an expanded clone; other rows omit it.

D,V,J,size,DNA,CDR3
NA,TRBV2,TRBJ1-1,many,TGTGCCAGCGGGGTCGGACAGAGGAACACTGAAGCTTTCTTT,CASGVGQRNTEAFF
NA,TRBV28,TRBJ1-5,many,TGTGCCAGCAGTCCCACCGGGACGGTTAATCAGCCCCAGCATTTT,CASSPTGTVNQPQHF
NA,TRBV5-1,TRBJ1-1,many,TGCGCCAGCAGCGAGCCTCGACAGCTCGACACTGAAGCTTTCTTT,CASSEPRQLDTEAFF
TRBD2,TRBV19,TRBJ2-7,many,TGTGCCAGTAGCCCGACTAGCGGGGGGGCCTACGAGCAGTACTTC,CASSPTSGGAYEQYF
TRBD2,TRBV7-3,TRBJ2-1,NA,TGTGCCAGCAGCTTAAATAGCGGGAACTATGAGCAGTTCTTC,CASSLNSGNYEQFF
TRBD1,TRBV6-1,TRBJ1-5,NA,TGTGCCAGCAAAGAGGACAGGGCATATGAACCCCAGCATTTT,CASKEDRAYEPQHF
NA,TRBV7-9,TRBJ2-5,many,TGTGCCAGCAGCATATCGACAGCCATGGAGACCCAGTACTTC,CASSISTAMETQYF
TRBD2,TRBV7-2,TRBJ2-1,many,TGTGCCAGCAGCCACGGACTAGCGGGATTGGGTGAGCAGTTCTTC,CASSHGLAGLGEQFF
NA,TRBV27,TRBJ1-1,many,TGTGCCAGCAGCCGAACGTGGGGGAGGACTGAAGCTTTCTTT,CASSRTWGRTEAFF
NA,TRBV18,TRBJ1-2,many,TGTGCCAGCTCACCAGACGTAGACTATGGCTACACCTTC,CASSPDVDYGYTF
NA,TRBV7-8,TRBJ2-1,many,TGTGCCAGCAGCTTTGAGGGAGCCTACAATGAGCAGTTCTTC,CASSFEGAYNEQFF
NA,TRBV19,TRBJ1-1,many,TGTGCCAGTAGTATATCTGGGAACACTGAAGCTTTCTTT,CASSISGNTEAFF
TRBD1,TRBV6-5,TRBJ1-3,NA,TGTGCCAGCAGTTACGGGGGACAGGGGAAGACTGGAAACACCATATATTTT,CASSYGGQGKTGNTIYF
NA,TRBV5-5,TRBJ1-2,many,TGTGCCAGCAGTTTAAGACTTAGGGGCGCGAGTGACTATGGCTACACCTTC,CASSLRLRGASDYGYTF
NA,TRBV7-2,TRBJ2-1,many,TGTGCCAGCAGCTTACTGGTACCCAATGTTGATGAGCAGTTCTTC,CASSLLVPNVDEQFF
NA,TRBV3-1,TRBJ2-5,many,TGTGCCAGCAGCTCGAAACTAGGGGGAGTTGGGACCCAGTACTTC,CASSSKLGGVGTQYF
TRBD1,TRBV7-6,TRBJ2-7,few,TGTGCCAGCAGCCCTCGACAGGGAGTTTACGAGCAGTACTTC,CASSPRQGVYEQYF
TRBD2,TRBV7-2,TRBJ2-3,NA,TGTGCCAGCAGCGAGTTCGCGGGACTAGCGGTTTCGGATACGCAGTATTTT,CASSEFAGLAVSDTQYF
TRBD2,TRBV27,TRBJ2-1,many,TGTGCCAGCACGGGGGGACTAGCGACGTCCTACAATGAGCAGTTCTTC,CASTGGLATSYNEQFF
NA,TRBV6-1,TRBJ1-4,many,TGTGCCAGCAGGGACTCAGTCGAAAAACTGTTTTTT,CASRDSVEKLFF
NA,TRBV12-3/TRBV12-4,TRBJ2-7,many,TGTGCCAGCAGTTTGGACCCCTTCTTCGAGCAGTACTTC,CASSLDPFFEQYF
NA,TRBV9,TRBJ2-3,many,TGTGCCAGCAGCCCCCGTACGGGACTTGGCACAGATACGCAGTATTTT,CASSPRTGLGTDTQYF
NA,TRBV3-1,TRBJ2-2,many,TGTGCCAGCAGCCAAGCGGGAGGGACAGCCGGGGAGCTGTTTTTT,CASSQAGGTAGELFF
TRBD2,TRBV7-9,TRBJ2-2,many,TGTGCCACCCGGACTAGTGGGGACACCGGGGAGCTGTTTTTT,CATRTSGDTGELFF
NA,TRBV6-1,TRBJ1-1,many,TGTGCCAGCAGTTTCTCAGGGGACGAGGCTTTCTTT,CASSFSGDEAFF
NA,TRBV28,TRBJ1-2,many,TGTGCCAGCAGTACCTCGGGAGCGGGCGGCTATGGCTACACCTTC,CASSTSGAGGYGYTF